This passage covers 29 T cell receptor beta chains from one sample sequenced in a study of shared clonotypes between healthy human individuals. Some clones are missing from TCRdb's copy, which holds only in-frame ones; the method was immunoSEQ multiplex PCR. The sample yields over a million clones, 95% to 97% seen once. The source material was naive CD4+ T cells sorted from blood. The subset is: CD45RA+ positively selected. The source of these receptors is a man between 25 and 39 years old in good health.

The chain links TRBV7-9 to TRBJ1-2, with a possible D match to TRBD1 (6 bases). Looked up from germline, CDR1 is SEHNR and CDR2 is FQNEAQ (reference sequence). The CDR3 extends over 13 amino acids. Trimming removed 5 bases at V and 8 bases at J, with 15 bases between. CDR3 nucleotide sequence: TGTGCCAGCAGCCCGCTGCTACAGGGCGGCTACACCTTC. Its translation: CASSPLLQGGYTF.

This clone showed up just once. The rearrangement joins TRBV30 to TRBJ2-5, with a possible D match to TRBD1 (6 bases). Looked up from germline, CDR1 is GTSNPN and CDR2 is SVGIG (reference sequence). V was pared by 4 bases and J by 1 base, with 13 bases between. The CDR3 has 14 residues. The CDR3 sequence: CAWTGQLFQETQYF. The CDR3, as DNA: TGTGCCTGGACGGGACAACTCTTCCAAGAGACCCAGTACTTC.

The chain couples TRBV18 to TRBJ1-2, with 7 bases that match TRBD1. This CDR3 has 14 residues. The V gene's germline CDR1 is KGHSH and CDR2 LQKENI. V shed 6 bases, J shed 10 bases, and the junction held 14 bases outside the gene matches. The CDR3 DNA follows: TGTGCCAGCTCTCATAATACAGGGGCAGCAGACTACACCTTC. This translates into CASSHNTGAADYTF. The whole variable domain, filled in from reference TRBV18 and TRBJ1-2, reads NAGVMQNPRHLVRRRGQEARLRCSPMKGHSHVYWYRQLPEEGLKFMVYLQKENIIDESGMPKERFSAEFPKEGPSILRIQQVVRGDSAAYFCASSHNTGAADYTFGSGTRLTVV.

The chain employs TRBV18 and TRBJ1-1; D not resolved. This CDR3 contains 15 residues. The germline V and J ends were trimmed by 2 bases and 6 bases, with 16 bases remaining between them. Germline CDR1 KGHSH, CDR2 LQKENI. This CDR3 is CASSPLPGSNSEAFF. As DNA, the CDR3 is TGTGCCAGCTCACCATTACCGGGGTCAAATTCTGAAGCTTTCTTT.

The chain has TRBV9 and TRBJ2-7; a weak D match, TRBD1 (6 bases). This CDR3 is 14 amino acids long. V was pared by 3 bases and J by 12 bases, with 22 bases between. Germline CDR1 and CDR2: SGDLS and YYNGEE. The CDR3 coding sequence is TGTGCCAGCAGCGCCCCGACGGACAGCCCAAAACCGTACTTC. Amino acid sequence: CASSAPTDSPKPYF.

As concerns this clone: Other DNA sequences within the sample encode an identical CDR3. As DNA, the CDR3 is TGTGCCAGCAGCCCATATGAGCAGTTCTTC. This codes for CASSPYEQFF. The genes are TRBV7-9 and TRBJ2-1; D call uncertain. CDR3 length equals 10 residues. CDR1 and CDR2 (germline): SEHNR, FQNEAQ (reference sequence). Trimming left V 5 bases short and J 8 bases short, with 4 bases between.

The sample holds one count of this clone. This chain links TRBV7-2 with TRBJ1-1; maybe TRBD1 (5 bases). CDR1 is SGHTA, CDR2 FQGNSA, per germline. The CDR3 has 15 amino acids. The ends were cut back, 6 bases at V and 6 bases at J, with 20 bases in the middle. CDR3 region: CASRHSGRVGPEAFF. The CDR3, as DNA: TGTGCCAGCAGACACTCAGGGAGGGTTGGCCCTGAAGCTTTCTTT.

The CDR3 loop reads CASSLTAANYNEQFF. The CDR3 DNA sequence: TGTGCCAGCAGTCTAACCGCCGCTAACTACAATGAGCAGTTCTTC. The chain carries TRBV27 and TRBJ2-1; D uncertain. V lost 5 bases and J 3 bases, leaving 14 bases between the germline ends. The germline gives CDR1 MNHEY, CDR2 SMNVEV (reference sequence). There are 15 residues in the CDR3.

The V gene is TRBV19, the J gene TRBJ2-7; D uncertain. Trimming took off 3 bases at V and 0 bases at J, with 12 bases between the two ends. The germline V gene has CDR1 LNHDA and CDR2 SQIVND (reference sequence). There are 15 residues in the CDR3. The CDR3, as DNA: TGTGCCAGTAGTATCGGAGTAGGAAGCTCCTACGAGCAGTACTTC. Translation: CASSIGVGSSYEQYF.

The V call is TRBV5-4, the J call TRBJ2-7, with 11 bases that match TRBD1. V gave up 4 bases and J gave up 2 bases; unmatched junction bases: 17. CDR3 length equals 19 residues. Germline V lookup: CDR1 SGHNT, CDR2 YYREEE (reference sequence). CDR3 in DNA: TGTGCCAGCAGCCCCTACGGGACAGGGGGAGGTGGAAAAACCTACGAGCAGTACTTC. Translating it yields CASSPYGTGGGGKTYEQYF.

The chain has TRBV5-1 and TRBJ1-2; the D is unclear. The CDR3 runs 15 residues. The germline V gene encodes CDR1 SGHRS and CDR2 YFSETQ. Trimming removed 4 bases at V and 5 bases at J, with 18 bases between. The CDR3 DNA follows: TGCGCCAGCAGCATGGAGGGCGGGTTGGGATATGGCTACACCTTC. It specifies CASSMEGGLGYGYTF. Filled out from reference TRBV5-1 and TRBJ1-2, the complete variable domain reads KAGVTQTPRYLIKTRGQQVTLSCSPISGHRSVSWYQQTPGQGLQFLFEYFSETQRNKGNFPGRFSGRQFSNSRSEMNVSTLELGDSALYLCASSMEGGLGYGYTFGSGTRLTVV.

The chain has TRBV7-9 and TRBJ2-1, with TRBD2 matching over 13 bases. Trimming removed 6 bases from V and 8 bases from J; junction bases left unmatched: 7. Germline values: CDR1 SEHNR, CDR2 FQNEAQ (reference sequence). CDR3 size: 15 residues. CDR3 sequence: CASSLRTSGSDEQFF. The CDR3 coding sequence is TGTGCCAGCAGTCTACGGACTAGCGGGAGCGATGAGCAGTTCTTC.

The chain is built from TRBV19 and TRBJ2-1; TRBD1 or TRBD2 may be the D gene (5 bases each). Germline CDR1 is LNHDA and CDR2 is SQIVND (reference sequence). The CDR3 runs to 14 residues. The V gene lost 4 bases and the J gene lost 9 bases, with 16 bases spanning the gap. CDR3 DNA: TGTGCCAGTAGTACTCCGGGACCCCGGGGTGAGCAGTTCTTC. Translating it yields CASSTPGPRGEQFF.

This clone is a singleton in its sample. This chain connects TRBV7-3 to TRBJ2-1; D call uncertain. This CDR3 contains 15 residues. Trimming cost V 5 bases and J 4 bases, with 15 bases left between them. Germline V gene sequence: CDR1 SGHTA, CDR2 FQGTGA. CDR3 in amino acids: CASSPRPKLYNEQFF. Written as DNA, the CDR3 is TGTGCCAGCAGCCCCCGACCGAAGCTTTACAATGAGCAGTTCTTC. The full variable domain, completed using reference TRBV7-3 and TRBJ2-1, is GAGVSQTPSNKVTEKGKYVELRCDPISGHTALYWYRQSLGQGPEFLIYFQGTGAADDSGLPNDRFFAVRPEGSVSTLKIQRTERGDSAVYLCASSPRPKLYNEQFFGPGTRLTVL.

The chain carries TRBV15 and TRBJ1-2, with 7 bases identical to TRBD1. CDR1 is LNHNV and CDR2 is YYDKDF in the germline V gene (reference sequence). The CDR3 has 16 residues. The V segment lost 2 bases and the J segment 4 bases; nucleotides outside the gene matches: 10. CDR3 sequence: CATSRLTGAVGYGYTF. The CDR3 DNA sequence: TGTGCCACCAGCAGACTCACAGGGGCTGTGGGCTATGGCTACACCTTC.

The chain uses TRBV7-8 and TRBJ2-1, with TRBD2 identical over 15 bases. This CDR3 region has 19 residues. V shed 2 bases and J 9 bases; nucleotides not matched to a gene: 14. Germline V lookup: CDR1 SGHVS, CDR2 FQNEAQ. CDR3 region: CASSLISLMPGLAGGEQFF. The CDR3 bases are TGTGCCAGCAGCTTAATCTCGCTCATGCCGGGACTAGCGGGAGGTGAGCAGTTCTTC.

The chain uses TRBV7-3 and TRBJ2-7; 8 nucleotides align to TRBD1. There are 15 residues in the CDR3. The V gene end was trimmed by 5 bases and the J gene end by 3 bases; junction bases not matched to a gene: 9. Per the germline V gene, CDR1 is SGHTA and CDR2 is FQGTGA. DNA of the CDR3: TGTGCCAGCAGCCAAGGGACAGGAGCTTACTACGAGCAGTACTTC. It yields the protein CASSQGTGAYYEQYF.

The chain joins TRBV6-5 to TRBJ2-1; D ambiguous. Per the germline V gene, CDR1 is MNHEY and CDR2 is SVGAGI. CDR3 length: 14 residues. V was cut by 3 bases and J by 6 bases, with 12 bases left in between. CDR3 region: CASSYLGVGNEQFF. For the CDR3, the DNA is TGTGCCAGCAGTTATCTCGGTGTCGGCAATGAGCAGTTCTTC.

In its sample, this clone was seen once. The chain carries TRBV11-2 and TRBJ2-2, with D possibly called TRBD1 or TRBD2 (5 bases each). CDR3 length equals 16 residues. The germline gives CDR1 SGHAT, CDR2 FQNNGV. Trimming left V 5 bases short and J 1 base short, with 14 bases between. CDR3 amino acids: CASSPFGGVNTGELFF. CDR3 in DNA: TGTGCCAGCAGCCCCTTTGGGGGAGTGAACACCGGGGAGCTGTTTTTT.

This clone was picked up one time. The V gene is TRBV28, the J gene TRBJ1-2; 7 nucleotides match TRBD1. With 7 bases clipped from V and 4 bases from J, the junction kept 12 bases outside the gene matches. This CDR3 contains 15 residues. From germline, CDR1 is MDHEN and CDR2 SYDVKM. The CDR3 reads CASIDRATIFYGYTF. DNA of the CDR3: TGTGCCAGCATTGACAGGGCTACTATCTTCTATGGCTACACCTTC.

This sequence joins TRBV6-1 and TRBJ1-2; the match to TRBD1 covers 8 bases. After removal of 5 bases from V and 8 bases from J, the junction contained 7 bases not matched to a gene. The CDR3 is made up of 13 amino acids. The germline CDR1 and CDR2 sequences are MNHNS and SASEGT. This CDR3 is CASSTRTGSGYTF. The CDR3 bases are TGTGCCAGCAGTACCCGGACAGGGAGCGGCTACACCTTC.

The chain uses TRBV7-8 and TRBJ2-5; D is tentatively TRBD1 or TRBD2 (5 bases each). V was clipped by 5 bases and J by 5 bases, with 12 bases between them. There are 13 residues in the CDR3. Germline V gene data show CDR1 as SGHVS and CDR2 as FQNEAQ. The CDR3 sequence: CASSPGAGETQYF. CDR3 bases: TGTGCCAGCAGCCCCGGGGCCGGGGAGACCCAGTACTTC.

The gene calls are TRBV28 and TRBJ2-1; TRBD2 aligns across 11 bases. Germline CDR1 and CDR2: MDHEN and SYDVKM. V lost 10 bases to trimming and J lost 9 bases; unmatched junction nucleotides: 14. There are 15 residues in the CDR3. This CDR3 is CATYLAGGPAPEQFF. CDR3 nucleotides: TGTGCCACCTACTTAGCGGGAGGGCCTGCTCCTGAGCAGTTCTTC.

The chain joins TRBV6-5 to TRBJ1-1, with TRBD1 as a possible D gene (6 bases). Trimming left V 6 bases short and J 6 bases short, with 17 bases between. This CDR3 region has 14 residues. Germline values: CDR1 MNHEY, CDR2 SVGAGI. CDR3 loop: CASRIQGWSAEAFF. For the CDR3, the DNA is TGTGCCAGCAGAATACAGGGTTGGTCCGCTGAAGCTTTCTTT.

This chain joins TRBV6-5 and TRBJ2-2; 8 nucleotides align to TRBD2. With 5 bases clipped from V and 7 bases from J, the junction kept 6 bases outside the gene matches. The CDR3 totals 14 residues. CDR1 and CDR2 (germline): MNHEY, SVGAGI. DNA of the CDR3: TGTGCCAGCAGTAGCGGGAGAAGGGTCGGGGAGCTGTTTTTT. Translation: CASSSGRRVGELFF.

This sequence joins TRBV7-6 and TRBJ1-1; D remains unclear. Trimming shortened V by 5 bases and J by 3 bases, and 10 bases separated the two germline ends. From germline, CDR1 is SGHVS and CDR2 FNYEAQ. The CDR3 totals 13 residues. CDR3 in amino acids: CASSARRDTEAFF. CDR3 in DNA: TGTGCCAGCAGCGCCCGTAGGGACACTGAAGCTTTCTTT.

The V and J genes are TRBV18 and TRBJ2-1; 7 bases map to TRBD2. This CDR3 comprises 16 residues. V lost 0 bases to trimming and J lost 3 bases; unmatched junction nucleotides: 5. Germline V lookup: CDR1 KGHSH, CDR2 LQKENI. The CDR3 here is CASSPPGLEGYNEQFF. CDR3 bases: TGTGCCAGCTCACCACCTGGACTAGAAGGCTACAATGAGCAGTTCTTC.

The gene calls are TRBV18 and TRBJ1-5; D gene ambiguous. The V gene lost 3 bases and the J gene lost 5 bases, with 8 bases spanning the gap. Germline-derived CDR1 and CDR2 are KGHSH and LQKENI. The CDR3 sequence is 13 residues long. The CDR3 is CASSPVADQPQHF. CDR3 DNA sequence: TGTGCCAGCTCACCGGTCGCCGATCAGCCCCAGCATTTT.

This rearrangement joins TRBV9 to TRBJ1-2; D uncertain. Trimming took off 3 bases at V and 5 bases at J, with 17 bases between the two ends. Looked up from germline, CDR1 is SGDLS and CDR2 is YYNGEE. The CDR3 length is 15 residues. CDR3 in DNA: TGTGCCAGCAGCGCGCACACATATCCCCAATATGGCTACACCTTC. As protein: CASSAHTYPQYGYTF.